The text below deals with one TCR beta chain. The sample belongs to a study of control samples from healthy donors and cancer patients. The table came from immunoSEQ multiplex PCR; TCRdb's copy has only in-frame clones and leaves some out. The data contain 350,000 to 450,000 clones, roughly 90% of them seen just once; the ten biggest clones take up more than 6%. The germline CDR1 and CDR2 sequences are MNHEY and SVGAGI. The ends were cut back, 4 bases at V and 0 bases at J, with 8 bases in the middle. CDR3 length: 14 amino acids. Sequencing used PBMCs. The chain employs TRBV6-5 and TRBJ2-3; D call uncertain. This clonotype originated in a middle-aged man with head and neck cancer. CDR3 sequence reads: CASSSSRSTDTQYF. The CDR3 DNA is TGTGCCAGCAGTTCCAGCCGAAGCACAGATACGCAGTATTTT.